A single sample gave rise to the 19 T cell receptor beta chains below, sequenced in a study of brain metastases from non-small cell lung cancer. Data came from immunoSEQ multiplex PCR; TCRdb stores just in-frame clones and leaves some out. Of about 2,100 clones in the sample, roughly 88% were seen once. Sequences were obtained from primary lung tumor tissue. Every receptor here comes from a donor at least 40 years old with non-small cell lung cancer.

CDR3 sequence: CASSLTGQDTPLHF. The CDR3 coding sequence is TGTGCCAGCAGCTTAACGGGACAGGACACACCCCTCCACTTT. V is TRBV7-2 and J is TRBJ1-6, with TRBD1 identical over 8 bases. The CDR3 runs to 14 residues. With V trimmed by 2 bases and J by 11 bases, 5 bases remained unmatched. The V gene's germline CDR1 is SGHTA and CDR2 FQGNSA.

Comment on this clone: Compared with germline, one end of the junction differs, possibly owing to a read error. The J gene is TRBJ2-2, the V gene TRBV18, with TRBD2 as a possible D gene (6 bases). The germline V gene encodes CDR1 KGHSH and CDR2 LQKENI. The CDR3 has 15 residues. The CDR3, as DNA: TGTGCCAGCTTACCACAAGCGGGGAACACCGGGGAGCTGTTTTTT. Translated, it gives CASLPQAGNTGELFF.

V is TRBV11-2 and J is TRBJ2-7; D possibly corresponds to TRBD1 (5 bases). The CDR3 runs 14 residues. The germline CDR1 and CDR2 sequences are SGHAT and FQNNGV. V lost 3 bases, J lost 4 bases, and 13 bases lay in between. CDR3: CASSFQDKIYEQYF. CDR3 in DNA: TGTGCCAGCAGCTTCCAGGACAAAATATACGAGCAGTACTTC.

The J gene is TRBJ2-4, the V gene TRBV7-8; perhaps D is TRBD1 or TRBD2 (5 bases each). Germline V CDR1 and CDR2: SGHVS, FQNEAQ. This CDR3 is built from 14 residues. With 5 bases removed from V and 3 bases from J, the gap between germline ends came to 11 bases. The CDR3 nucleotides are TGTGCCAGCAGCACTAGGACACTCAAAAACATTCAGTACTTC. Translating it yields CASSTRTLKNIQYF.

The chain joins TRBV27 to TRBJ1-2, with D perhaps matching TRBD1 (6 bases). This CDR3 is built from 15 residues. Trimming removed 6 bases from V and 2 bases from J, with 16 bases in between. Germline V gene sequence: CDR1 MNHEY, CDR2 SMNVEV (reference sequence). The CDR3 sequence: CASRRGSRGNYGYTF. The CDR3 DNA follows: TGTGCCAGCAGGAGGGGGTCGCGGGGGAACTATGGCTACACCTTC.

The J gene is TRBJ1-2, the V gene TRBV5-5, with TRBD1 as a possible D gene (5 bases). The CDR3 is 15 amino acids. V lost 3 bases to trimming and J lost 2 bases, with 14 bases between them. Germline loops: CDR1 SGHKS, CDR2 YYEKEE (reference sequence). The CDR3 bases are TGTGCCAGCAGCTCTTCGGACACCTCCAACTATGGCTACACCTTC. This translates into CASSSSDTSNYGYTF. The variable domain in full, completed from reference TRBV5-5 and TRBJ1-2, reads DAGVTQSPTHLIKTRGQQVTLRCSPISGHKSVSWYQQVLGQGPQFIFQYYEKEERGRGNFPDRFSARQFPNYSSELNVNALLLGDSALYLCASSSSDTSNYGYTFGSGTRLTVV.

This chain uses TRBV10-2 with TRBJ2-7; TRBD1 might be the D (6 bases). V was cut by 3 bases and J by 3 bases, with 12 bases left in between. The CDR3 runs 14 residues. Germline loops: CDR1 WSHSY, CDR2 SAAADI. This CDR3 is CASSDPDRYYEQYF. The CDR3 DNA follows: TGCGCCAGCAGTGATCCCGACAGGTACTACGAGCAGTACTTC.

The chain couples TRBV4-2 to TRBJ1-3; TRBD1 matches 9 bases. Germline V gives CDR1 LGHNA, CDR2 YNFKEQ. This CDR3 is 17 amino acids long. V was clipped by 3 bases and J by 1 base; unmatched bases: 7. The CDR3 nucleotides read TGTGCCAGCAGCCAGACAGGGGGGTCTGTTTCTGGAAACACCATATATTTT. Residues: CASSQTGGSVSGNTIYF.

V usage is TRBV6-5 and J usage is TRBJ2-7, with unresolved D. V was clipped by 2 bases and J by 0 bases, with 5 bases between them. The germline CDR1 and CDR2 sequences are MNHEY and SVGAGI. This CDR3 contains 13 residues. The CDR3 coding sequence is TGTGCCAGCAGTTACGGAGACTCCTACGAGCAGTACTTC. It is translated as CASSYGDSYEQYF.

The chain joins TRBV10-3 to TRBJ2-3, with 7 bases aligning to TRBD1. This CDR3 spans 16 amino acids. The germline V gene encodes CDR1 ENHRY and CDR2 SYGVKD. After removal of 4 bases from V and 2 bases from J, the junction contained 9 bases not matched to a gene. The CDR3 DNA sequence: TGTGCCATCAGTGTTGGACAGGCCTTCTCCACAGATACGCAGTATTTT. Translation gives CAISVGQAFSTDTQYF.

This chain connects TRBV29-1 to TRBJ1-5; TRBD1 aligns across 8 bases. Trimming cost V 7 bases and J 6 bases; bases outside gene matches: 8. Per the germline V gene, CDR1 is SQVTM and CDR2 is ANQGSEA. This CDR3 has 13 residues. CDR3 sequence (DNA): TGCAGCGGTGGACAGGGATGGGGTCAGCCCCAGCATTTT. Translation: CSGGQGWGQPQHF.

This rearrangement joins TRBV28 to TRBJ2-7; 7 bases align to TRBD1. Germline CDR1 MDHEN, CDR2 SYDVKM. The CDR3 loop spans 14 amino acids. V dropped 6 bases and J dropped 4; count of bases not matched to a gene: 9. The CDR3 here is CASRDERQGYEQYF. The CDR3 bases are TGTGCCAGCAGAGACGAGAGACAGGGTTACGAGCAGTACTTC. The variable domain in full, completed from reference TRBV28 and TRBJ2-7, reads DVKVTQSSRYLVKRTGEKVFLECVQDMDHENMFWYRQDPGLGLRLIYFSYDVKMKEKGDIPEGYSVSREKKERFSLILESASTNQTSMYLCASRDERQGYEQYFGPGTRLTVT.

Remarks on this clone: An end of the junction differs from the germline gene, which may be a read error. Other nucleotide sequences from this sample produce the same CDR3. The chain employs TRBV18 and TRBJ2-2; 10 bases are a match to TRBD1. The V gene's germline CDR1 is KGHSH and CDR2 LQKENI. This CDR3 region has 17 residues. CDR3 protein: CASSPSGTGDLTGELFF. CDR3 bases: TGTGCCAGCTCACCGTCCGGGACAGGGGACCTCACCGGAGAGCTGTTTTTT.

The V and J genes are TRBV6-4 and TRBJ2-3; 10 bases agree with TRBD2. Germline V gene lookup returns CDR1 MRHNA and CDR2 SNTAGT. J lost 4 bases, V lost 0 bases, and 1 base had no gene match. The CDR3 covers 15 residues. CDR3 region: CASSDSSGGADTQYF. As DNA, the CDR3 is TGTGCCAGCAGTGACTCGAGCGGGGGGGCAGATACGCAGTATTTT.

The chain is built from TRBV29-1 and TRBJ2-1; D uncertain. V lost 5 bases to trimming and J lost 5 bases, with 7 bases between them. This CDR3 region has 11 residues. Germline V gives CDR1 SQVTM, CDR2 ANQGSEA. The CDR3 DNA is TGCAGCGTTACCCACAACAATGAGCAGTTCTTC. It encodes CSVTHNNEQFF.

The chain carries TRBV5-1 and TRBJ1-1; the D is unclear. The ends were cut back, 0 bases at V and 1 base at J, with 13 bases in the middle. The germline V gene has CDR1 SGHRS and CDR2 YFSETQ. The CDR3 sequence is 16 residues long. CDR3 region: CASSLGNSITNTEAFF. The CDR3 nucleotides read TGCGCCAGCAGCTTGGGGAATTCAATCACGAACACTGAAGCTTTCTTT. Full variable domain (missing parts from reference TRBV5-1 and TRBJ1-1): KAGVTQTPRYLIKTRGQQVTLSCSPISGHRSVSWYQQTPGQGLQFLFEYFSETQRNKGNFPGRFSGRQFSNSRSEMNVSTLELGDSALYLCASSLGNSITNTEAFFGQGTRLTVV.

This clone was seen only once. A junction boundary mismatches the germline segment, possibly from a read error. This sample also contains other DNA sequences that code for the same CDR3. CDR3 region: CASGSTGVYNEQFF. CDR3 coding DNA: TGTGCCAGTGGATCGACAGGGGTATACAATGAGCAATTCTTC. The chain couples TRBV5-4 to TRBJ2-1, with TRBD1 identical over 8 bases. The CDR3 is 14 residues long. Per germline, CDR1 SGHNT and CDR2 YYREEE (reference sequence).

To note about this clone: An end of the junction does not agree with germline; a read error may underlie this. CDR3 sequence reads: CASSFGQGPETQYF. DNA for the CDR3: TGCGCCAGTAGCTTTGGACAGGGGCCAGAGACCCAGTACTTC. The rearrangement links TRBV5-1 to TRBJ2-5; 9 positions match TRBD1. The germline V gene encodes CDR1 SGHRS and CDR2 YFSETQ. The CDR3 consists of 14 residues.

V gene TRBV27 combines with J gene TRBJ1-5; the D is unclear. CDR3 length: 14 residues. The germline CDR1 and CDR2 sequences are MNHEY and SMNVEV (reference sequence). Trimming stripped 6 bases from V and 0 bases from J, with 9 bases between. CDR3 coding DNA: TGTGCCAGCAGGGGCTTATCTAGCAATCAGCCCCAGCATTTT. It is translated as CASRGLSSNQPQHF.